This T cell receptor (beta chain) derives from a study of cytomegalovirus exposure and HLA in healthy donors. Notes on the study in general: An ancestry cluster, one associated with Asian ancestry, reportedly showed fewer N-insertions than the roughly 610-donor mean in a later analysis. Usually a TCR sequence was rare, but some public TCRs were found in many donors. Evidence from a later analysis indicated that most CMV-associated TCR beta chains looked HLA-restricted.

With 5 bases removed from V and 1 base from J, the gap between germline ends came to 8 bases. This CDR3 has 13 residues. Germline V gene sequence: CDR1 SGHTA, CDR2 FQGTGA. In regard to this clone: The target antigen is unknown.

PCR amplification relied on 60 Vbeta primers (plus 13 Jbeta primers). Here immunoSEQ multiplex PCR was the method, and the copy in TCRdb shows in-frame clones only, minus some. In all, the sample yields approximately 70,000 clones. Sequenced: PBMCs. The chain employs TRBV7-3 and TRBJ1-1; D not certain. This TCR came from a female donor in good health and CMV-seropositive. In DNA form, the CDR3 reads TGTGCCAGCAGCAGGAGTACGAACACTGAAGCTTTCTTT. This sequence encodes CASSRSTNTEAFF. Full variable domain (remainder filled in from reference TRBV7-3 and TRBJ1-1): GAGVSQTPSNKVTEKGKYVELRCDPISGHTALYWYRQSLGQGPEFLIYFQGTGAADDSGLPNDRFFAVRPEGSVSTLKIQRTERGDSAVYLCASSRSTNTEAFFGQGTRLTVV.